Listed below are T cell receptor beta chains from one sample, sequenced in a study of OX40 agonist ivuxolimab in advanced cancers. The repertoire was sequenced with immunoSEQ multiplex PCR; TCRdb's copy has only in-frame clones and lacks some. This table has 55,000 to 75,000 clones, approximately 86% appearing once. The material was CD4+ or CD8+ T cells sorted from blood, obtained in a trial of the OX40 agonist ivuxolimab. These receptor sequences come from an adult with an advanced solid tumor such as melanoma, head and neck, liver or kidney cancer. Each CDR3 is given with its conserved first and last residue. Fields, in order: CDR3 length, clone size, D gene, V gene, CDR3 protein. D genes are given only for firm matches. Some rows mark clone size as missing; the rest say once, few, many or name a class of expanded clone.

CDR3 length: 14; clone size: -; D gene: -; V gene: TRBV4-3; CDR3 protein: CASRVIGGDTEAFF
CDR3 length: 15; clone size: -; D gene: TRBD1; V gene: TRBV7-9; CDR3 protein: CASRPGTGETGELFF
CDR3 length: 15; clone size: -; D gene: -; V gene: TRBV15; CDR3 protein: CATSRAGEGGNTIYF
CDR3 length: 12; clone size: -; D gene: -; V gene: TRBV30; CDR3 protein: CAWKQGSGGYTF
CDR3 length: 17; clone size: -; D gene: -; V gene: TRBV21-1; CDR3 protein: CASTGGTGISGANVLTF
CDR3 length: 16; clone size: -; D gene: -; V gene: TRBV9; CDR3 protein: CASSVGWRGSLYEQYF
CDR3 length: 15; clone size: once; D gene: -; V gene: TRBV5-1; CDR3 protein: CASSRGPRGSYEQYF
CDR3 length: 16; clone size: -; D gene: -; V gene: TRBV6-4; CDR3 protein: CASSDRRGEGMDEQFF
CDR3 length: 16; clone size: -; D gene: TRBD1; V gene: TRBV5-1; CDR3 protein: CASSLRAGGLESEAFF
CDR3 length: 15; clone size: -; D gene: -; V gene: TRBV4-3; CDR3 protein: CASSQVLRGNYGYTF
CDR3 length: 16; clone size: -; D gene: TRBD1; V gene: TRBV4-3; CDR3 protein: CASSQALPQGAYEQYF
CDR3 length: 13; clone size: -; D gene: -; V gene: TRBV29-1; CDR3 protein: CSVEAQGSYEQYF
CDR3 length: 16; clone size: -; D gene: -; V gene: TRBV7-2; CDR3 protein: CASSREGSVMNTEAFF
CDR3 length: 12; clone size: few; D gene: -; V gene: TRBV30; CDR3 protein: CAWSVSNQPQHF
CDR3 length: 17; clone size: -; D gene: -; V gene: TRBV21-1; CDR3 protein: CASSKGGGTPGGETQYF
CDR3 length: 15; clone size: once; D gene: -; V gene: TRBV30; CDR3 protein: CAWSGVNFSGNTIYF
CDR3 length: 17; clone size: -; D gene: -; V gene: TRBV5-1; CDR3 protein: CASSSGTTSSGANVLTF
CDR3 length: 15; clone size: -; D gene: -; V gene: TRBV11-2; CDR3 protein: CASSLVLALGYEQYF
CDR3 length: 13; clone size: -; D gene: -; V gene: TRBV7-2; CDR3 protein: CASSPHQREKLFF
CDR3 length: 15; clone size: few; D gene: -; V gene: TRBV5-1; CDR3 protein: CASSLNERGTYEQYF
CDR3 length: 15; clone size: -; D gene: -; V gene: TRBV2; CDR3 protein: CASSGLFSGANVLTF
CDR3 length: 15; clone size: -; D gene: -; V gene: TRBV5-1; CDR3 protein: CASSLVVGSGLEQFF
CDR3 length: 15; clone size: -; D gene: -; V gene: TRBV28; CDR3 protein: CASSLSDVVNTEAFF
CDR3 length: 14; clone size: -; D gene: -; V gene: TRBV6-6; CDR3 protein: CASTPQTGRGEAFF
CDR3 length: 12; clone size: -; D gene: -; V gene: TRBV5-1; CDR3 protein: CASSLELDTQYF
CDR3 length: 17; clone size: -; D gene: -; V gene: TRBV7-7; CDR3 protein: CASSPSPGRASANTQYF
CDR3 length: 14; clone size: -; D gene: -; V gene: TRBV7-2; CDR3 protein: CASRLRTGTYGYTF
CDR3 length: 16; clone size: few; D gene: -; V gene: TRBV7-8; CDR3 protein: CASSARPGGSTGELFF
CDR3 length: 12; clone size: -; D gene: -; V gene: TRBV2; CDR3 protein: CARQGLNTEAFF
CDR3 length: 15; clone size: -; D gene: -; V gene: TRBV6-5; CDR3 protein: CASSNPYSATGELFF
CDR3 length: 16; clone size: -; D gene: -; V gene: TRBV1; CDR3 protein: CTSSLSLAGVANEQFF
CDR3 length: 16; clone size: -; D gene: -; V gene: TRBV7-2; CDR3 protein: CASSLAPGTRGREQFF
CDR3 length: 14; clone size: -; D gene: -; V gene: TRBV18; CDR3 protein: CASSPGTTNEKLFF
CDR3 length: 15; clone size: -; D gene: -; V gene: TRBV15; CDR3 protein: CATLRDYATNEKLFF
CDR3 length: 13; clone size: few; D gene: -; V gene: TRBV7-9; CDR3 protein: CANTQQSNYGYTF
CDR3 length: 14; clone size: -; D gene: -; V gene: TRBV9; CDR3 protein: CASSVQRVADTQYF
CDR3 length: 12; clone size: -; D gene: TRBD2; V gene: TRBV5-5; CDR3 protein: CASSGLASSQYF
CDR3 length: 15; clone size: -; D gene: TRBD1; V gene: TRBV2; CDR3 protein: CASRDRGHSGYGYTF
CDR3 length: 15; clone size: -; D gene: TRBD1; V gene: TRBV19; CDR3 protein: CASSIVTGRNQPQHF
CDR3 length: 16; clone size: -; D gene: -; V gene: TRBV9; CDR3 protein: CASSPRTMSSTDTQYF
CDR3 length: 16; clone size: -; D gene: TRBD1; V gene: TRBV5-5; CDR3 protein: CASSPISTGGDYGYTF
CDR3 length: 15; clone size: -; D gene: -; V gene: TRBV9; CDR3 protein: CASTPSDGNYNEQFF
CDR3 length: 15; clone size: -; D gene: TRBD1; V gene: TRBV7-8; CDR3 protein: CASTPIRDRSYEQYF
CDR3 length: 14; clone size: few; D gene: -; V gene: TRBV5-6; CDR3 protein: CASSLGGPGYGYTF
CDR3 length: 13; clone size: -; D gene: -; V gene: TRBV30; CDR3 protein: CAWTREVSTEAFF
CDR3 length: 13; clone size: once; D gene: -; V gene: TRBV7-2; CDR3 protein: CASSLVTYNEQFF
CDR3 length: 17; clone size: -; D gene: -; V gene: TRBV21-1; CDR3 protein: CASSKGLTGGSNEKLFF
CDR3 length: 12; clone size: -; D gene: -; V gene: TRBV15; CDR3 protein: CATSRDREKLFF
CDR3 length: 13; clone size: -; D gene: -; V gene: TRBV6-5; CDR3 protein: CASRPDGSYEQYF
CDR3 length: 15; clone size: -; D gene: -; V gene: TRBV6-5; CDR3 protein: CASSSIGSGANVLTF
CDR3 length: 13; clone size: -; D gene: -; V gene: TRBV14; CDR3 protein: CASSQFRNTEAFF
CDR3 length: 18; clone size: -; D gene: TRBD2; V gene: TRBV18; CDR3 protein: CASSNLHPLAGGKETQYF
CDR3 length: 17; clone size: -; D gene: -; V gene: TRBV9; CDR3 protein: CASSAIEGVGSGNTIYF